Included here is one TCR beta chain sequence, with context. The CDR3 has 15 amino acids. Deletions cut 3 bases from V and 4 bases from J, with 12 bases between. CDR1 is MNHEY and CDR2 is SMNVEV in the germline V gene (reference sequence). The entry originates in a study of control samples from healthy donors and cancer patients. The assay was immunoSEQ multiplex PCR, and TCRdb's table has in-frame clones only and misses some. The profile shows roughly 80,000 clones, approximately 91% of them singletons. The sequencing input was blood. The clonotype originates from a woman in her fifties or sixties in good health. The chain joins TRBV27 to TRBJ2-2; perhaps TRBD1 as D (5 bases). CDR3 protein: CASSLGQGATGELFF. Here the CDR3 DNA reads TGTGCCAGCAGTTTGGGGCAGGGCGCCACCGGGGAGCTGTTTTTT.